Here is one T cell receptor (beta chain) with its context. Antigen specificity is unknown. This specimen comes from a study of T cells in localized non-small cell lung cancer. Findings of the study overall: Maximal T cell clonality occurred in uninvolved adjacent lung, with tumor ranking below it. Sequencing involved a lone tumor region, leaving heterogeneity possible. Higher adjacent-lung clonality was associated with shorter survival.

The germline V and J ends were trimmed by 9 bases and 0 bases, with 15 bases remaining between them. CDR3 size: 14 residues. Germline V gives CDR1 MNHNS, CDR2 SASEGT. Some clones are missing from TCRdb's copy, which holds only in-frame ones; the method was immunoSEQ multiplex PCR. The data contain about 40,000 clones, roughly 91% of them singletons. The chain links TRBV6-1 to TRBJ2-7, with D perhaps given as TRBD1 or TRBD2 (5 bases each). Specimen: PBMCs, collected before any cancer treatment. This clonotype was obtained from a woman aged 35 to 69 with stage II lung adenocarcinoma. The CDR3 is CASTGPRSSYEQYF. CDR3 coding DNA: TGTGCCAGTACGGGACCCCGGAGCTCCTACGAGCAGTACTTC.